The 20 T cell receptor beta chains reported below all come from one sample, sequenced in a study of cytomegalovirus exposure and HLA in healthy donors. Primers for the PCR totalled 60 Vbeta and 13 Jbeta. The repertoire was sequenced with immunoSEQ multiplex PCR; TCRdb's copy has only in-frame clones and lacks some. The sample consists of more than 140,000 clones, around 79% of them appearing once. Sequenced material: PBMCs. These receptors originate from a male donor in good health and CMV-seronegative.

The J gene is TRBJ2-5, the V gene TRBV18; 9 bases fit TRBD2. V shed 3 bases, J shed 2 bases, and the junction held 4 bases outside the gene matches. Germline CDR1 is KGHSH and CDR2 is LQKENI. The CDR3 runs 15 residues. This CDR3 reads CASSPLAGVQETQYF. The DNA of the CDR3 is TGTGCCAGCTCACCGTTAGCGGGGGTTCAAGAGACCCAGTACTTC.

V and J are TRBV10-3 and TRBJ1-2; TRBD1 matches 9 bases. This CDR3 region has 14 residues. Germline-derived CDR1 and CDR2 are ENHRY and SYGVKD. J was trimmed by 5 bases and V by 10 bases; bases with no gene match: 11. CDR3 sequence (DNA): TGTGCCACAAACCGGGACAGGGTTAGTTATGGCTACACCTTC. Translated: CATNRDRVSYGYTF.

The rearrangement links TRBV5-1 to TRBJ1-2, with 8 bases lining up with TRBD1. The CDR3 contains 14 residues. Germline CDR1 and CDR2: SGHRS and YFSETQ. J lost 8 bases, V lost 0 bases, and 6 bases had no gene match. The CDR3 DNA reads TGCGCCAGCAGCTTGGCGGACAGGGTCGGAGGCTACACCTTC. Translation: CASSLADRVGGYTF.

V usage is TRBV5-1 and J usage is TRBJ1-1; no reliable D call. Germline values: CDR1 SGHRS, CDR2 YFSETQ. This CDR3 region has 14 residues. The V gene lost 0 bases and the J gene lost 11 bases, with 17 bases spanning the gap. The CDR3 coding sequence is TGCGCCAGCAGCTTGGTGAGCCTTCAATCACGGGCTTTCTTT. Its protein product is CASSLVSLQSRAFF.

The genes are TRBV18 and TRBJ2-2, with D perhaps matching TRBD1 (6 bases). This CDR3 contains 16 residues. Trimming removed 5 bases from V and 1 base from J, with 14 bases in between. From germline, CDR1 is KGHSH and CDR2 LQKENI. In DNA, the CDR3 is TGTGCCAGCTCAAGGACAGCGACATTGAACACCGGGGAGCTGTTTTTT. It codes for CASSRTATLNTGELFF. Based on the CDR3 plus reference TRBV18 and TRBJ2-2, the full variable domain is NAGVMQNPRHLVRRRGQEARLRCSPMKGHSHVYWYRQLPEEGLKFMVYLQKENIIDESGMPKERFSAEFPKEGPSILRIQQVVRGDSAAYFCASSRTATLNTGELFFGEGSRLTVL.

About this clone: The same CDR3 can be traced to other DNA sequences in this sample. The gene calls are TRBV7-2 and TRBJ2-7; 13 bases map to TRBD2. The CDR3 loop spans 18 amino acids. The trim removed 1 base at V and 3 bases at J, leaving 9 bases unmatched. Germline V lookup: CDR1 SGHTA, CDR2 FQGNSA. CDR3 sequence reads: CASSLEGTSGNFRYEQYF. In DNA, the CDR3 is TGTGCCAGCAGCTTAGAAGGGACTAGCGGGAATTTTCGCTACGAGCAGTACTTC.

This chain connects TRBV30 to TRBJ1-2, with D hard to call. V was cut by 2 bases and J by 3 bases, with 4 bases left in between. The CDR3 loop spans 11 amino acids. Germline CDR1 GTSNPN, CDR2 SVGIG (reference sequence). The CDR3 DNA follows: TGTGCCTGGAGTCAGGACTATGGCTACACCTTC. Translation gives CAWSQDYGYTF.

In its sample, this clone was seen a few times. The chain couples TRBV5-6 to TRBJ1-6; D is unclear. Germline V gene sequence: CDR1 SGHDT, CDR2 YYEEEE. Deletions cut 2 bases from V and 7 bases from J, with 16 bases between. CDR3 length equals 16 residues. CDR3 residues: CASSFKGGSSNSPLHF. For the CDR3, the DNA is TGTGCCAGCAGCTTCAAAGGCGGCAGCTCCAATTCACCCCTCCACTTT.

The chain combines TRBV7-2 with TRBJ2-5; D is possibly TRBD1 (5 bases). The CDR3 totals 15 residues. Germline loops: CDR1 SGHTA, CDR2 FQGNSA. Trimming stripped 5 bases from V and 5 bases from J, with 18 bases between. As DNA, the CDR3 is TGTGCCAGCAGCCAAAATACAGGATTCGGGGAGACCCAGTACTTC. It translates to CASSQNTGFGETQYF.

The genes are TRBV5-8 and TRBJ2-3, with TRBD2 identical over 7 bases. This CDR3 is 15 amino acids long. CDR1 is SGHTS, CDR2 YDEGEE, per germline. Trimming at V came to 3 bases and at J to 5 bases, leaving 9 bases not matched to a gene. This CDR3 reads CASSSGLADEDTQYF. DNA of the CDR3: TGTGCCAGCAGCTCCGGGCTAGCGGACGAAGATACGCAGTATTTT.

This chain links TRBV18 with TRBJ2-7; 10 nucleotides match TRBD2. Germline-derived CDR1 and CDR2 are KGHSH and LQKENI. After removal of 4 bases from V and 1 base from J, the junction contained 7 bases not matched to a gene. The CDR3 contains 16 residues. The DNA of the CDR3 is TGTGCCAGCTCACTTGGTAGCGGGGGGCCATCCTACGAGCAGTACTTC. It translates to CASSLGSGGPSYEQYF.

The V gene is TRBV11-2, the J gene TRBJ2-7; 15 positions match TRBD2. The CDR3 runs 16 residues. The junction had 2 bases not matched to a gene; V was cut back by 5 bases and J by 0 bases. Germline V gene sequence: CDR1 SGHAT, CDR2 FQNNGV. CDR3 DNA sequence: TGTGCCAGCAGCCGGACTAGCGGGGGGGCCTCCTACGAGCAGTACTTC. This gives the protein CASSRTSGGASYEQYF.

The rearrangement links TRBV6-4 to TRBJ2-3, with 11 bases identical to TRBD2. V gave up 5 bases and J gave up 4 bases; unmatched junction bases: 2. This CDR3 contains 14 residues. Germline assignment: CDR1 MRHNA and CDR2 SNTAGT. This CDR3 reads CASSTSGSADTQYF. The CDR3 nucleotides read TGTGCCAGCAGTACTAGCGGGAGCGCAGATACGCAGTATTTT.

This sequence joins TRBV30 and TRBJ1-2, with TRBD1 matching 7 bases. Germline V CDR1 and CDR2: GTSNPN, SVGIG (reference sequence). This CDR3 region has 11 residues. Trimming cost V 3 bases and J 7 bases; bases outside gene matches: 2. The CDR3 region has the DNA TGTGCCTGGAGCTACAGGGGTGGCTACACCTTC. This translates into CAWSYRGGYTF.

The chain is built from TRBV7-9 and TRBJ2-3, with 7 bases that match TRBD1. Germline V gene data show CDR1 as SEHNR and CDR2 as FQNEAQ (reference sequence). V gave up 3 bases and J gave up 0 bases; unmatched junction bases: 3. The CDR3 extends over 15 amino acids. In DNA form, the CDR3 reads TGTGCCAGCAGCTTCGGACAGGAGAGCACAGATACGCAGTATTTT. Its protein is CASSFGQESTDTQYF.

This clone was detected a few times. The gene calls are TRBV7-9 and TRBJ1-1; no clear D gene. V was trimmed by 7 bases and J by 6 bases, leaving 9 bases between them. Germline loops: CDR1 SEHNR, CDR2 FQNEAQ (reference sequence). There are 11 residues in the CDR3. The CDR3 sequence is CASTARPEAFF. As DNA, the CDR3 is TGTGCCAGCACTGCGCGCCCTGAAGCTTTCTTT.

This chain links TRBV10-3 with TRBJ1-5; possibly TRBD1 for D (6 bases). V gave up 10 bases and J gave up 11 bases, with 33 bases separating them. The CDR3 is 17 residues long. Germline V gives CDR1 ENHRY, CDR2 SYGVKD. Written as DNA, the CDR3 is TGTGCCACCAGAGAGCATGAGACAGGACCCCTAATCTTCACCCAGCATTTT. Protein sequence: CATREHETGPLIFTQHF.

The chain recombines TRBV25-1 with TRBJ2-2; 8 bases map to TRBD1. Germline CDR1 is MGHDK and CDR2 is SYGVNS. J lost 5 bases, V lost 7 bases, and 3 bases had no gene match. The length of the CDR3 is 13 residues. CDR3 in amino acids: CASNGQGTGELFF. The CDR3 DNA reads TGTGCCAGCAATGGACAGGGTACCGGGGAGCTGTTTTTT.

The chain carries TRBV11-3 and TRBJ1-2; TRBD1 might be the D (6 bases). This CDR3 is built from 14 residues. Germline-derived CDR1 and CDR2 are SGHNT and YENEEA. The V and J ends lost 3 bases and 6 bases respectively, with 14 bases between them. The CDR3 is CASSLSGDKNGYTF. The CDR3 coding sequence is TGTGCCAGCAGCTTGTCCGGGGACAAGAATGGCTACACCTTC.

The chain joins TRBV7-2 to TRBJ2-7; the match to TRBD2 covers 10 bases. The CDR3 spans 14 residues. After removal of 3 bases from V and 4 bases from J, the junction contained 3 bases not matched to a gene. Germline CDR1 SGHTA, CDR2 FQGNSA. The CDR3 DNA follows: TGTGCCAGCAGCTTGGTAGCGGGGGGATACGAGCAGTACTTC. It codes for CASSLVAGGYEQYF.